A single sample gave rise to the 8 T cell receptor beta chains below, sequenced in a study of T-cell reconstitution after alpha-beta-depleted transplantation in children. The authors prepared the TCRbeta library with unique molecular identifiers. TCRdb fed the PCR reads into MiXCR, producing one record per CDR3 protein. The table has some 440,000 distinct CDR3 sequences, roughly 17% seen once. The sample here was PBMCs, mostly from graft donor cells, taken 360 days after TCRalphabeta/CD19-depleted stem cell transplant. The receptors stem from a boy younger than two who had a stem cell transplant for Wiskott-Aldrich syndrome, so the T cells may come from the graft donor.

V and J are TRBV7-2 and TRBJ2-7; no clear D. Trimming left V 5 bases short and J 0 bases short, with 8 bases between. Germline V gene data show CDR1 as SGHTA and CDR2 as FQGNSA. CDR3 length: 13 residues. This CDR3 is CASSLLRSYEQYF. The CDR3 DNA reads TGTGCCAGCAGCCTCCTCCGCTCCTACGAGCAGTACTTC. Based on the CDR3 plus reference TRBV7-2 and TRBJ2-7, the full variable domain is GAGVSQSPSNKVTEKGKDVELRCDPISGHTALYWYRQSLGQGLEFLIYFQGNSAPDKSGLPSDRFSAERTGGSVSTLTIQRTQQEDSAVYLCASSLLRSYEQYFGPGTRLTVT.

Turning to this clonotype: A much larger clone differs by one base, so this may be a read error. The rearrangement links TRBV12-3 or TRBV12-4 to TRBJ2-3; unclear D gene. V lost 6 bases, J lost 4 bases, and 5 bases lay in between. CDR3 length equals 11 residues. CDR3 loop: CASRNPDTQYF. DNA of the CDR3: TGTGCCAGCAGGAACCCAGATACGCAGTATTTT.

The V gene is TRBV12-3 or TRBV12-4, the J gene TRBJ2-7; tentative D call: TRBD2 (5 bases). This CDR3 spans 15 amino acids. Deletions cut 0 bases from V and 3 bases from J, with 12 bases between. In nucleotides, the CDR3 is TGTGCCAGCAGTTTAGCGGCGGGCCGGGGCTACGAGCAGTACTTC. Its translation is CASSLAAGRGYEQYF.

The CDR3 spells CASSQDRTSGGAHEQFF. The CDR3 region has the DNA TGTGCCAGCAGCCAAGACAGGACTAGCGGGGGGGCCCATGAGCAGTTCTTC. This chain links TRBV3-1 with TRBJ2-1; 15 bases fit TRBD2. With 0 bases clipped from V and 8 bases from J, the junction kept 5 bases outside the gene matches. This CDR3 spans 17 amino acids. The V gene's germline CDR1 is LGHDT and CDR2 YNNKEL (reference sequence).

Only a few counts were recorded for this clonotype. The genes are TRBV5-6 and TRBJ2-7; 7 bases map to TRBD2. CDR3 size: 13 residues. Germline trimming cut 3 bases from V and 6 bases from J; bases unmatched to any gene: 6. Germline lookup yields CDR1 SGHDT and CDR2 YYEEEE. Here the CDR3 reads CASSSRLAIEQYF. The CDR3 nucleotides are TGTGCCAGCAGCTCGAGACTAGCAATCGAGCAGTACTTC.

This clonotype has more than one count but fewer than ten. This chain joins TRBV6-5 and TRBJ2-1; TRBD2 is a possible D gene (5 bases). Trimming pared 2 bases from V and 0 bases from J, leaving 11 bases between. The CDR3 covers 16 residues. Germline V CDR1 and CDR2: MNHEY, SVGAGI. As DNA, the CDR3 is TGTGCCAGCAGTTACGGGAGTTGGAGCTCCTACAATGAGCAGTTCTTC. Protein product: CASSYGSWSSYNEQFF.

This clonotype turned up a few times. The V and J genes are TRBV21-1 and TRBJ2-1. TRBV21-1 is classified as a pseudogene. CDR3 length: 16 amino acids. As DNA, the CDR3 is TGTGCCAGCAGCAAAGCGTTAGGGAGGTCCTACAATGAGCAGTTCTTC. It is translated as CASSKALGRSYNEQFF.

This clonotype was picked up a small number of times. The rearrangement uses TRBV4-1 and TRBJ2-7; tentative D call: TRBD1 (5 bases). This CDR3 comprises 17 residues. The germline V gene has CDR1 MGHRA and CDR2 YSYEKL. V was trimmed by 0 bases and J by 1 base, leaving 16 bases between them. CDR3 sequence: CASSQDLNRLFSYEQYF. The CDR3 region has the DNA TGCGCCAGCAGCCAAGATCTAAACAGGCTCTTTTCCTACGAGCAGTACTTC.